These T cell receptor beta chains were read from a single sample in a study of cytomegalovirus exposure and HLA in healthy donors. The method was immunoSEQ multiplex PCR; TCRdb's version includes in-frame clones alone and lacks a portion of them. The repertoire has 200,000 to 250,000 clones, 80% to 85% of them found once; the top ten carry around 3%. The sequenced sample consisted of PBMCs. The receptors come from a woman in her thirties or forties in good health and CMV-seronegative. Each CDR3 is given with its conserved first and last residue. A D gene is named only where the DNA matches it firmly. Not every row has a clone size; where given, it reads once, few, many or a size class.

clone_size cdr3_length j_call d_call v_call cdr3_aa cdr3_nt
NA 16 TRBJ1-1 NA TRBV15 CATSRDRTTGLTEAFF TGTGCCACCAGCAGAGACCGTACAACAGGGCTCACTGAAGCTTTCTTT
NA 14 TRBJ1-2 TRBD1 TRBV7-2 CASSTPGQLYGYTF TGTGCCAGCAGCACGCCGGGACAGTTATATGGCTACACCTTC
NA 16 TRBJ2-1 TRBD2 TRBV7-3 CASSSRGTSGNSEQFF TGTGCCAGCAGCTCCCGAGGGACTAGCGGGAATAGTGAGCAGTTCTTC
NA 17 TRBJ2-3 TRBD1 TRBV4-1 CASSQDSRGHGADTQYF TGCGCCAGCAGCCAAGATAGCAGGGGGCACGGGGCAGATACGCAGTATTTT
NA 15 TRBJ2-7 TRBD2 TRBV4-1 CASSPSPGGSYEQYF TGCGCCAGCAGCCCCTCGCCGGGAGGATCATACGAGCAGTACTTC
once 14 TRBJ1-6 TRBD1 TRBV30 CAWDPGQGTSPLHF TGTGCCTGGGATCCGGGACAGGGGACTTCACCCCTCCACTTT
NA 16 TRBJ1-5 NA TRBV12-5 CASGLVVTDSNQPQHF TGTGCTAGTGGTTTGGTGGTGACAGATAGCAATCAGCCCCAGCATTTT
NA 16 TRBJ2-3 NA TRBV6-1 CASSEDRGRFVNTQYF TGTGCCAGCAGTGAAGATCGGGGGAGGTTTGTGAATACGCAGTATTTT
NA 17 TRBJ2-2 NA TRBV7-9 CASNILRGNPNTGELFF TGTGCCAGCAACATTCTCCGGGGGAACCCCAACACCGGGGAGCTGTTTTTT
NA 14 TRBJ2-3 NA TRBV15 CATSRGLDTDTQYF TGTGCCACCAGCAGGGGACTGGACACAGATACGCAGTATTTT
NA 15 TRBJ1-1 TRBD1 TRBV5-1 CASSSRDRTNTEAFF TGCGCCAGCAGCTCCCGGGACAGGACGAACACTGAAGCTTTCTTT
NA 14 TRBJ1-1 NA TRBV28 CASSLTAMNTEAFF TGTGCCAGCAGTTTGACTGCCATGAACACTGAAGCTTTCTTT
NA 16 TRBJ2-3 TRBD1 TRBV5-6 CASSFAVTGALDTQYF TGTGCCAGCAGCTTTGCCGTGACAGGGGCTTTGGATACGCAGTATTTT
NA 16 TRBJ2-1 TRBD1 TRBV29-1 CSVPDRGTGAHAEQFF TGCAGCGTTCCTGATAGGGGGACAGGGGCCCATGCTGAGCAGTTCTTC
NA 14 TRBJ2-5 TRBD1 TRBV5-5 CASSLRTGWETQYF TGTGCCAGCAGCCTAAGGACAGGCTGGGAGACCCAGTACTTC
NA 13 TRBJ1-1 NA TRBV7-9 CASSAQMNTEAFF TGTGCCAGCAGCGCACAGATGAACACTGAAGCTTTCTTT
NA 12 TRBJ2-1 NA TRBV5-4 CASSGQHNEQFF TGTGCCAGCAGTGGACAGCACAATGAGCAGTTCTTC
NA 15 TRBJ1-4 NA TRBV5-4 CASSRRPGTNEKLFF TGTGCCAGCAGCCGTCGTCCCGGGACTAATGAAAAACTGTTTTTT
NA 15 TRBJ2-5 TRBD2 TRBV14 CASSKTLAGGETQYF TGTGCCAGCAGCAAAACACTAGCGGGCGGAGAGACCCAGTACTTC
NA 15 TRBJ2-2 TRBD1 TRBV19 CASSWTGGVTGELFF TGTGCCAGTAGCTGGACAGGGGGCGTCACCGGGGAGCTGTTTTTT
NA 18 TRBJ1-5 TRBD1 TRBV27 CASSKSLAGTAGNQPQHF TGTGCCAGCAGTAAGTCCCTGGCCGGGACAGCTGGCAATCAGCCCCAGCATTTT
NA 13 TRBJ1-2 TRBD1 TRBV19 CASRRGPNYGYTF TGTGCCAGTCGCAGGGGGCCTAACTATGGCTACACCTTC
NA 14 TRBJ1-1 NA TRBV30 CAWSPNLRNTEAFF TGTGCCTGGAGTCCAAACCTTAGGAACACTGAAGCTTTCTTT
NA 16 TRBJ2-3 TRBD2 TRBV11-3 CASSLSGGRATDTQYF TGTGCCAGCAGCTTATCGGGCGGGAGGGCCACAGATACGCAGTATTTT
NA 14 TRBJ1-5 NA TRBV4-1 CASSLTGSNQPQHF TGCGCCAGCAGCCTAACAGGGAGCAATCAGCCCCAGCATTTT
NA 14 TRBJ2-7 TRBD2 TRBV2 CASTLLAGPYEQYF TGTGCCAGCACATTACTAGCGGGACCTTACGAGCAGTACTTC
NA 14 TRBJ2-1 TRBD2 TRBV2 CASSSGGRYNEQFF TGTGCCAGCAGTAGCGGCGGGAGATACAATGAGCAGTTCTTC
NA 14 TRBJ1-1 NA TRBV28 CASSFGLGKGEAFF TGTGCCAGCAGTTTCGGGTTGGGGAAGGGGGAAGCTTTCTTT
NA 14 TRBJ2-5 NA TRBV7-9 CASSLLGHPETQYF TGTGCCAGCAGCTTGTTGGGCCACCCAGAGACCCAGTACTTC
NA 16 TRBJ2-7 TRBD2 TRBV19 CASSISPSGGSYEQYF TGTGCCAGTAGTATATCCCCAAGCGGGGGTTCCTACGAGCAGTACTTC
NA 14 TRBJ2-7 TRBD2 TRBV10-3 CAIRPGLALYEQYF TGTGCCATCCGACCGGGACTAGCTCTCTACGAGCAGTACTTC
NA 14 TRBJ2-3 TRBD2 TRBV7-9 CATQGLAGVYTQYF TGTGCCACCCAGGGGCTAGCGGGAGTTTATACGCAGTATTTT
NA 16 TRBJ2-6 NA TRBV19 CASSSHRSSGANVLTF TGTGCCAGTAGTAGCCACAGATCCTCTGGGGCCAACGTCCTGACTTTC
NA 15 TRBJ1-1 TRBD1 TRBV7-9 CASSWSLGQGSEAFF TGTGCCAGCAGCTGGTCATTGGGACAGGGATCTGAAGCTTTCTTT
NA 14 TRBJ2-7 NA TRBV5-1 CASSLSPQVNEQYF TGCGCCAGCAGCTTATCCCCCCAGGTCAACGAGCAGTACTTC
NA 16 TRBJ1-3 TRBD1 TRBV9 CASSRRDRGSGNTIYF TGTGCCAGCAGTCGCCGGGACAGGGGATCTGGAAACACCATATATTTT
NA 12 TRBJ1-2 NA TRBV28 CASKGVSYGYTF TGTGCCAGCAAAGGGGTTAGCTATGGCTACACCTTC
few 15 TRBJ2-5 TRBD2 TRBV4-1 CASTLGVAGEETQYF TGCGCCAGCACCCTGGGGGTAGCGGGAGAAGAGACCCAGTACTTC
once 14 TRBJ2-7 NA TRBV23-1 CASSRVGSSYEQYF TGCGCCAGCAGTCGGGTCGGGTCCTCCTACGAGCAGTACTTC
NA 14 TRBJ2-7 NA TRBV2 CASSNRGAPYEQYF TGTGCCAGCAGTAACCGCGGGGCACCATACGAGCAGTACTTC
NA 15 TRBJ1-2 NA TRBV18 CASSPSTGSNYGYTF TGTGCCAGCTCACCATCGACAGGCTCTAACTATGGCTACACCTTC
NA 14 TRBJ1-1 TRBD1 TRBV7-8 CASSTGQPNTEAFF TGTGCCAGCAGCACGGGACAGCCGAACACTGAAGCTTTCTTT
NA 15 TRBJ1-1 TRBD1 TRBV27 CASKMGQIMNTEAFF TGTGCCAGCAAAATGGGACAGATTATGAACACTGAAGCTTTCTTT
NA 17 TRBJ2-2 TRBD1 TRBV27 CASSPPPGQGVYGELFF TGTGCCAGCAGTCCCCCACCGGGACAGGGGGTTTACGGGGAGCTGTTTTTT
NA 12 TRBJ1-4 NA TRBV19 CASRQVNEKLFF TGTGCCAGTAGACAGGTTAATGAAAAACTGTTTTTT
NA 16 TRBJ2-1 TRBD2 TRBV19 CASNPNSGKTYNEQFF TGTGCCAGTAACCCCAATAGCGGGAAAACTTACAATGAGCAGTTCTTC
NA 15 TRBJ1-5 TRBD1 TRBV5-1 CASRATGGTNQPQHF TGCGCCAGCAGAGCGACAGGGGGTACCAATCAGCCCCAGCATTTT
NA 14 TRBJ2-7 NA TRBV19 CASSIASGQYEQYF TGTGCCAGTAGTATAGCTAGCGGACAGTACGAGCAGTACTTC
few 12 TRBJ2-7 TRBD1 TRBV29-1 CSVAGQSYEQYF TGCAGCGTTGCGGGACAGAGCTACGAGCAGTACTTC
once 17 TRBJ2-7 TRBD2 TRBV5-1 CASSLDQTGTSLDEQYF TGCGCCAGCAGCTTGGACCAAACCGGGACTAGCCTAGACGAGCAGTACTTC
once 14 TRBJ2-3 NA TRBV6-1 CASSGVFGSAEQYF TGTGCCAGCAGTGGGGTCTTCGGAAGCGCGGAACAGTATTTT
NA 15 TRBJ1-1 NA TRBV4-1 CASSRIGTVFTEAFF TGCGCCAGCAGCCGCATTGGGACTGTCTTCACTGAAGCTTTCTTT
NA 15 TRBJ2-7 TRBD2 TRBV5-1 CASSLEPGGRNEQYF TGCGCCAGCAGCTTGGAACCGGGAGGTCGGAACGAGCAGTACTTC
once 18 TRBJ2-3 NA TRBV4-1 CASSQARSRAGETDTQYF TGCGCCAGCAGCCAAGCCCGTTCCCGGGCGGGCGAGACAGATACGCAGTATTTT
NA 14 TRBJ2-4 TRBD1 TRBV2 CASRAGTGENIQYF TGTGCCAGCAGAGCCGGGACAGGGGAAAACATTCAGTACTTC